This TCR beta chain is from a study of early T cells in non-severe SARS-CoV-2 infection. Overall study context: RNA in bulk from unsorted whole blood was sequenced, and chains were unpaired.

Attachment of unique molecular identifiers to individual cDNA molecules was performed. Each CDR3 protein gets one entry after TCRdb re-called the 5' RACE reads with MiXCR. Among roughly 50,000 distinct CDR3 sequences listed, roughly 8.2% were seen once. Notes on this clonotype: The antigen remains unidentified.

Regarding the study as a whole: Matches to VDJdb favored anti-spike CD8 responses and missed private and CD4 specificities.

Sequences were obtained from whole blood. This sequence originates from an adult who was a healthcare worker with PCR-confirmed SARS-CoV-2 infection or an uninfected control (not recorded which).

Here the CDR3 reads CASSSGPQETQYF. In DNA form, the CDR3 reads TGTGCCAGCAGCTCCGGGCCCCAAGAGACCCAGTACTTC. The rearrangement joins TRBV3-1 to TRBJ2-5; D call uncertain. The germline CDR1 and CDR2 sequences are LGHDT and YNNKEL (reference sequence). The CDR3 is 13 residues long. Between the trimmed V and J ends, which lost 5 bases and 1 base, there was a span of 8 bases.